Below, 15 T cell receptor beta chains from the same sample are listed, as sequenced in a study of blood T cell repertoires in COVID-19. Only in-frame clones appear in the TCRdb table, and some are missing; sequencing was by immunoSEQ multiplex PCR. The table records around 100,000 clones, 80% to 90% of them present only once. Specimen: peripheral blood. The origin of the receptors is a man aged 40-55 years with acute or convalescent COVID-19.

This clone appeared a few times. V is TRBV28 and J is TRBJ1-5; no clear D gene. CDR1 MDHEN and CDR2 SYDVKM come from the germline V gene. The CDR3 spans 12 residues. The V and J ends lost 5 bases and 10 bases respectively, with 12 bases between them. CDR3 protein: CASSPPRGPQHF. The CDR3 DNA reads TGTGCCAGCAGTCCCCCCCGGGGACCCCAGCATTTT. Using reference TRBV28 and TRBJ1-5 for the parts outside the CDR3, the full variable domain is DVKVTQSSRYLVKRTGEKVFLECVQDMDHENMFWYRQDPGLGLRLIYFSYDVKMKEKGDIPEGYSVSREKKERFSLILESASTNQTSMYLCASSPPRGPQHFGDGTRLSIL.

The V call is TRBV6-5, the J call TRBJ2-5; D remains unclear. Germline V lookup: CDR1 MNHEY, CDR2 SVGAGI. CDR3 length equals 15 residues. Trimming cost V 6 bases and J 5 bases, with 19 bases left between them. The CDR3 sequence: CASRRRWLKRETQYF. In DNA, the CDR3 is TGTGCCAGCAGGAGAAGGTGGCTGAAGCGCGAGACCCAGTACTTC.

The chain uses TRBV7-3 and TRBJ2-1, with TRBD1 matching 7 bases. CDR3 size: 15 residues. Trimming removed 4 bases from V and 8 bases from J; junction bases left unmatched: 11. Germline V CDR1 and CDR2: SGHTA, FQGTGA. DNA of the CDR3: TGTGCCAGCAGCTCTAGGGGGCAGGGGGACCATGAGCAGTTCTTC. Translated, it gives CASSSRGQGDHEQFF.

The V call is TRBV3-1 (or the pseudogene TRBV3-2), the J call TRBJ2-3, with D uncertain. Germline CDR1 and CDR2: LGHDT and YNNKEL (reference sequence). The CDR3 totals 11 residues. V lost 2 bases, J lost 8 bases, and 5 bases lay in between. CDR3 in DNA: TGTGCCAGCAGCCAACTCGGTACGCAGTATTTT. This gives the protein CASSQLGTQYF.

The chain couples TRBV7-9 to TRBJ1-2; 7 nucleotides line up with TRBD1. The CDR3 contains 13 residues. The trim removed 6 bases at V and 8 bases at J, leaving 9 bases unmatched. Germline CDR1 SEHNR, CDR2 FQNEAQ (reference sequence). CDR3 region: CASSTQGVGGYTF. The CDR3 DNA is TGTGCCAGCAGTACCCAGGGGGTTGGAGGCTACACCTTC.

The chain carries TRBV7-9 and TRBJ2-3; 9 nucleotides line up with TRBD2. The CDR3 covers 17 residues. Germline V gene data show CDR1 as SEHNR and CDR2 as FQNEAQ (reference sequence). With V trimmed by 5 bases and J by 7 bases, 16 bases remained unmatched. The CDR3 here is CASSLSEAGGPRNTQYF. As DNA, the CDR3 is TGTGCCAGCAGCCTCTCCGAGGCGGGGGGGCCCCGGAATACGCAGTATTTT.

CDR3 protein: CASRGAPDTGELFF. The CDR3 DNA reads TGCGCCAGCAGGGGGGCGCCGGACACCGGGGAGCTGTTTTTT. This chain links TRBV5-1 with TRBJ2-2; the D gene is possibly TRBD1 (6 bases). Trimming took 5 bases from V and 3 from J, leaving 11 bases between them. CDR3 size: 14 residues. From germline, CDR1 is SGHRS and CDR2 YFSETQ. The whole variable domain, remainder taken from reference TRBV5-1 and TRBJ2-2, is KAGVTQTPRYLIKTRGQQVTLSCSPISGHRSVSWYQQTPGQGLQFLFEYFSETQRNKGNFPGRFSGRQFSNSRSEMNVSTLELGDSALYLCASRGAPDTGELFFGEGSRLTVL.

V gene TRBV9 combines with J gene TRBJ2-5; 7 bases agree with TRBD2. V gave up 0 bases and J gave up 4 bases; unmatched junction bases: 6. Germline V gives CDR1 SGDLS, CDR2 YYNGEE. This CDR3 contains 15 residues. The CDR3: CASSVVGRMGETQYF. CDR3 nucleotide sequence: TGTGCCAGCAGCGTAGTCGGGAGGATGGGAGAGACCCAGTACTTC.

V and J are TRBV24-1 and TRBJ1-5; 12 bases align to TRBD1. Germline lookup yields CDR1 KGHDR and CDR2 SFDVKD. Trimming at V came to 4 bases and at J to 6 bases, leaving 6 bases not matched to a gene. The CDR3 sequence is 16 residues long. The CDR3 spells CATSDSGQGAFQPQHF. The CDR3 DNA sequence: TGTGCCACCAGTGACTCGGGACAGGGGGCCTTTCAGCCCCAGCATTTT.

The CDR3 region has the DNA TGTGCCAGCAGCCATCTAAGCGGGACGAGCACAGATACGCAGTATTTT. This codes for CASSHLSGTSTDTQYF. This rearrangement joins TRBV14 to TRBJ2-3; 7 bases match TRBD2. V trimming: 3 bases; J trimming: 0 bases; junction bases outside the gene matches: 6. Germline CDR1 reads SGHDN; CDR2 reads FVKESK. This CDR3 is built from 16 residues. Together with reference TRBV14 and TRBJ2-3, the CDR3 gives the full variable domain: EAGVTQFPSHSVIEKGQTVTLRCDPISGHDNLYWYRRVMGKEIKFLLHFVKESKQDESGMPNNRFLAERTGGTYSTLKVQPAELEDSGVYFCASSHLSGTSTDTQYFGPGTRLTVL.

V gene TRBV7-3 combines with J gene TRBJ1-2; possibly TRBD1 for D (5 bases). The CDR3 is made up of 13 amino acids. CDR1 and CDR2 (germline): SGHTA, FQGTGA. Between the trimmed V and J ends, which lost 4 bases and 4 bases, there was a span of 10 bases. CDR3 residues: CASSSYQGYGYTF. CDR3 sequence (DNA): TGTGCCAGCAGCTCGTACCAGGGCTATGGCTACACCTTC.

The chain employs TRBV25-1 and TRBJ2-1; D possibly corresponds to TRBD1 (6 bases). CDR1 is MGHDK, CDR2 SYGVNS, per germline. The CDR3 has 15 residues. The germline V and J ends were trimmed by 6 bases and 7 bases, with 19 bases remaining between them. The CDR3 DNA follows: TGTGCCAGCAGCCAGACAGGCACCTCGAGAAATGAGCAGTTCTTC. This sequence encodes CASSQTGTSRNEQFF.

V and J are TRBV6-5 and TRBJ2-1; TRBD2 agrees at 9 bases. CDR3 size: 14 residues. Germline values: CDR1 MNHEY, CDR2 SVGAGI. After removal of 6 bases from V and 3 bases from J, the junction contained 3 bases not matched to a gene. CDR3 sequence (DNA): TGTGCCAGCAGGAGCGGGGGGAACTACAATGAGCAGTTCTTC. Residues: CASRSGGNYNEQFF.

The chain joins TRBV6-2 or TRBV6-3 to TRBJ2-1, with 11 bases fitting TRBD2. Germline lookup yields CDR1 MNHEY and CDR2 SVGEGT. V was clipped by 2 bases and J by 8 bases; unmatched bases: 11. CDR3 length: 17 amino acids. The CDR3 region has the DNA TGTGCCAGCAGTTACGCTTTAGCGGGGGGGCCTCGAGATGAGCAGTTCTTC. Translating it yields CASSYALAGGPRDEQFF.

The chain's CDR3 is CASSYVGQGAYEQYF. The CDR3 nucleotides read TGTGCCAGCAGTTACGTGGGACAGGGGGCTTACGAGCAGTACTTC. V is TRBV6-6 and J is TRBJ2-7, with 12 positions matching TRBD1. Germline V gives CDR1 MNHNY, CDR2 SVGAGI (reference sequence). V shed 2 bases, J shed 4 bases, and the junction held 3 bases outside the gene matches. The CDR3 runs to 15 residues.